The clone carrying this TCR beta chain was seen just once. Its cognate antigen is unknown. Noted treatment: roughly 19 received Ad26.COV2.S at low or high dose, single or two shots; 5 received placebo; per-sample allocation not given. Collection of samples fell on day 63 after the first vaccine or placebo injection. The data are from a study of Ad26.COV2.S vaccination and SARS-CoV-2 variants. Whole-study context: The trial was COV1001 and the donor's arm was Ad26.COV2.S. Administration of Ad26.COV2.S was intramuscular, either once or twice 56 days apart. Notes on the study in general: Analytic work on TCR breadth and depth might have understated the full extent of total T cell responses.

The CDR3 is made up of 17 amino acids. Germline CDR1 MNHNY, CDR2 SVGAGI (reference sequence). V was pared by 5 bases and J by 7 bases, with 11 bases of the junction left unmatched. Profiling relied on immunoSEQ multiplex PCR, and the TCRdb table lists in-frame clones only, not all of them. The repertoire includes about 410,000 clones, 92% of them detected once, and 1.5% to 2% sits in the top ten. Sequenced material: peripheral blood, taken in a trial of Ad26.COV2.S vaccine versus placebo. The J gene is TRBJ2-1, the V gene TRBV6-6, with 13 nucleotides matching TRBD2. The TCR sequence derives from a person aged 18 to 59 who received the Ad26.COV2.S COVID-19 vaccine or a placebo. The CDR3, as DNA: TGTGCCAGCAGTCCCCGGACTAGCGGGGGAGTTTTAAATGAGCAGTTCTTC. Encoded protein: CASSPRTSGGVLNEQFF.